This is a list of T cell receptor beta chains from one sample in a study of blood T cell repertoires in COVID-19. Assay: immunoSEQ multiplex PCR; the TCRdb copy retains only in-frame clones and omits some. The profile covers about 180,000 clones, with roughly 88% appearing a single time and about 9.4% taken by the ten largest. Sequenced: peripheral blood. The receptors derive from a woman aged 80 or older with acute or convalescent COVID-19. Both conserved end residues are trimmed from each CDR3.

V gene: TRBV6-5
J gene: TRBJ2-2
CDR3 length: 13
CDR3 protein: ASRGTGGNTGELF

V gene: TRBV19
J gene: TRBJ1-5
CDR3 length: 17
CDR3 protein: ASSTSQGDVRYSNQPQH

V gene: TRBV24-1
J gene: TRBJ2-3
CDR3 length: 12
CDR3 protein: ATSDRGAPDTQY

V gene: TRBV6-5
J gene: TRBJ1-6
CDR3 length: 13
CDR3 protein: ASRRTGTLNSPLH

V gene: TRBV20-1
J gene: TRBJ1-2
CDR3 length: 11
CDR3 protein: SASFRGENGYT

V gene: TRBV27
J gene: TRBJ2-6
CDR3 length: 15
CDR3 protein: ASRTGQTTSGANVLT

V gene: TRBV19
J gene: TRBJ1-2
CDR3 length: 12
CDR3 protein: ASSPQGAPVGYT

V gene: TRBV5-1
J gene: TRBJ2-2
CDR3 length: 19
CDR3 protein: ASSLVVRASGRFANTGELF

V gene: TRBV6-5
J gene: TRBJ2-2
CDR3 length: 13
CDR3 protein: ASSLEKPNTGELF

V gene: TRBV27
J gene: TRBJ1-2
CDR3 length: 11
CDR3 protein: ASSLSGNYGYT

V gene: TRBV14
J gene: TRBJ2-5
CDR3 length: 15
CDR3 protein: ASSQGVKFRGRETQY

V gene: TRBV19
J gene: TRBJ2-5
CDR3 length: 14
CDR3 protein: ASSIAAGGPGETQY

V gene: TRBV18
J gene: TRBJ2-2
CDR3 length: 13
CDR3 protein: ASSPGQGRTGELF

V gene: TRBV18
J gene: TRBJ2-2
CDR3 length: 13
CDR3 protein: ASSPQYSNTGELF

V gene: TRBV7-9
J gene: TRBJ2-1
CDR3 length: 14
CDR3 protein: ASIYQGSLSYNEQF

V gene: TRBV30
J gene: TRBJ1-1
CDR3 length: 11
CDR3 protein: AWSGELGTEAF

V gene: TRBV30
J gene: TRBJ1-6
CDR3 length: 11
CDR3 protein: AWSVTNFSPLH

V gene: TRBV12-5
J gene: TRBJ2-1
CDR3 length: 12
CDR3 protein: ASGFGLAGGEQF

V gene: TRBV19
J gene: TRBJ2-7
CDR3 length: 13
CDR3 protein: ASSMGLAVDYEQY

V gene: TRBV4-1
J gene: TRBJ1-5
CDR3 length: 11
CDR3 protein: ASAWDSYQPQH

V gene: TRBV5-1
J gene: TRBJ2-1
CDR3 length: 13
CDR3 protein: ASSLLTSGNNEQF

V gene: TRBV6-2/TRBV6-3
J gene: TRBJ2-4
CDR3 length: 15
CDR3 protein: ASSYRTGGRSKNIQY

V gene: TRBV5-1
J gene: TRBJ2-2
CDR3 length: 12
CDR3 protein: ASSQEGGTGELF

V gene: TRBV7-2
J gene: TRBJ1-4
CDR3 length: 11
CDR3 protein: ASSFKMGSTLF

V gene: TRBV29-1
J gene: TRBJ2-7
CDR3 length: 14
CDR3 protein: SVLGVGTTWSSEQY

V gene: TRBV5-6
J gene: TRBJ1-1
CDR3 length: 13
CDR3 protein: ASSVGQGRNTEAF

V gene: TRBV9
J gene: TRBJ1-2
CDR3 length: 13
CDR3 protein: ASSVLGGANYGYT

V gene: TRBV14
J gene: TRBJ1-2
CDR3 length: 13
CDR3 protein: ASSQDVAPLYGYT

V gene: TRBV27
J gene: TRBJ2-4
CDR3 length: 15
CDR3 protein: ASKTGARGIAKNIQY

V gene: TRBV7-8
J gene: TRBJ2-7
CDR3 length: 13
CDR3 protein: ASSSGQGYVDEQY

V gene: TRBV5-1
J gene: TRBJ2-1
CDR3 length: 12
CDR3 protein: ASSFDGRGNEQF

V gene: TRBV5-8
J gene: TRBJ2-1
CDR3 length: 13
CDR3 protein: ASSLAGGTLNEQF

V gene: TRBV25-1
J gene: TRBJ1-2
CDR3 length: 12
CDR3 protein: ASIGFGREAGYT

V gene: TRBV9
J gene: TRBJ2-2
CDR3 length: 13
CDR3 protein: ASSGHYANTGELF

V gene: TRBV7-2
J gene: TRBJ1-4
CDR3 length: 13
CDR3 protein: ASSLSRQGGEKLF

V gene: TRBV18
J gene: TRBJ2-3
CDR3 length: 13
CDR3 protein: ASSPAGRGTDTQY

V gene: TRBV7-2
J gene: TRBJ1-3
CDR3 length: 15
CDR3 protein: ASSLRVGGSSGNTIY

V gene: TRBV11-3
J gene: TRBJ1-2
CDR3 length: 8
CDR3 protein: ASSLTGHT

V gene: TRBV3-1/TRBV3-2
J gene: TRBJ2-5
CDR3 length: 10
CDR3 protein: ASSQLQETQY

V gene: TRBV2
J gene: TRBJ2-2
CDR3 length: 12
CDR3 protein: ASSERGGAGELF

V gene: TRBV20-1
J gene: TRBJ1-1
CDR3 length: 12
CDR3 protein: SASGGGMNTEAF

V gene: TRBV11-3
J gene: TRBJ2-5
CDR3 length: 10
CDR3 protein: ASSLRGETQY

V gene: TRBV6-2/TRBV6-3
J gene: TRBJ2-1
CDR3 length: 15
CDR3 protein: ASSYQTTTGAGDEQF

V gene: TRBV6-4
J gene: TRBJ1-5
CDR3 length: 11
CDR3 protein: ALSGDGNQPQH

V gene: TRBV3-1/TRBV3-2
J gene: TRBJ1-6
CDR3 length: 13
CDR3 protein: ASSQDSGNSSPLH

V gene: TRBV5-1
J gene: TRBJ1-2
CDR3 length: 16
CDR3 protein: ASSLEGTGGSANYGYT

V gene: TRBV6-5
J gene: TRBJ2-2
CDR3 length: 13
CDR3 protein: ASSTGTGGTGELF

V gene: TRBV5-1
J gene: TRBJ2-1
CDR3 length: 12
CDR3 protein: ASSPGLVVYEQF

V gene: TRBV19
J gene: TRBJ1-6
CDR3 length: 14
CDR3 protein: ASSTTGTAINSPLH

V gene: TRBV7-2
J gene: TRBJ2-7
CDR3 length: 12
CDR3 protein: ASSLRTGSYEQY

V gene: TRBV9
J gene: TRBJ2-5
CDR3 length: 13
CDR3 protein: ASSVSSGTGETQY

V gene: TRBV29-1
J gene: TRBJ2-3
CDR3 length: 12
CDR3 protein: SVVDRGSTDTQY

V gene: TRBV7-3
J gene: TRBJ2-3
CDR3 length: 12
CDR3 protein: ASSRRTSTDTQY

V gene: TRBV11-2
J gene: TRBJ1-1
CDR3 length: 9
CDR3 protein: ASSWRSEAF

V gene: TRBV5-5
J gene: TRBJ2-7
CDR3 length: 13
CDR3 protein: ASSLAGGESYEQY

V gene: TRBV7-7
J gene: TRBJ2-1
CDR3 length: 12
CDR3 protein: ASSPRRGNAEQF

V gene: TRBV25-1
J gene: TRBJ1-2
CDR3 length: 12
CDR3 protein: ASLGIPGEAGYT